Described below is a single TCR beta chain sequence and its context. The CDR3 covers 16 residues. The V gene end was trimmed by 3 bases and the J gene end by 3 bases; junction bases not matched to a gene: 8. Germline loops: CDR1 MDHEN, CDR2 SYDVKM. The sample comes from a study of OX40 agonist ivuxolimab in advanced cancers. Study-wide background: Three individuals attained partial responses, comprising one hepatocellular carcinoma case and two cutaneous melanoma cases.

Clones were sequenced by immunoSEQ multiplex PCR, and TCRdb holds only the in-frame ones, with some missing. This table has tens of thousands of clones, roughly 91% appearing once. This TCR derives from an adult with an advanced solid tumor such as melanoma, head and neck, liver or kidney cancer. The chain is built from TRBV28 and TRBJ2-3; 8 nucleotides line up with TRBD2. Specimen: CD4+ or CD8+ T cells sorted from blood, collected in a trial of the OX40 agonist ivuxolimab. CDR3 residues: CASSLTGASGTDTQYF. As DNA, the CDR3 is TGTGCCAGCAGTTTGACGGGGGCTAGCGGGACAGATACGCAGTATTTT.